This T cell receptor (beta chain) was sequenced for a study of cytomegalovirus exposure and HLA in healthy donors. The study, taken as a whole, reports: Presence/absence results assume similar sequencing depth per donor, which may not hold.

Turning to this clone: The antigen is undetermined.

It was with 60 Vbeta and 13 Jbeta primers that the PCR ran. Some clones are missing from TCRdb's copy, which holds only in-frame ones; the method was immunoSEQ multiplex PCR. The sample holds 200,000 to 250,000 clones. CDR3 length: 16 amino acids. Trimming left V 0 bases short and J 3 bases short, with 12 bases between. CDR1 SGHAT and CDR2 FQNNGV come from the germline V gene. The chain combines TRBV11-2 with TRBJ1-3, with a possible D match to TRBD1 (6 bases). What was sequenced was PBMCs. This clonotype was obtained from a woman aged 25 to 39 in good health and CMV-seropositive. CDR3 sequence reads: CASSLEPGEGGNTIYF. The CDR3, as DNA: TGTGCCAGCAGCTTAGAGCCAGGGGAAGGTGGAAACACCATATATTTT.